The clone carrying this T cell receptor (beta chain) appeared many times. The study enrolled healthy HIV-negative adults without recent acute infections or vaccinations as donors. The investigators split CD4+ cells into a CD45RA+ naive subset and a CD45RA-negative memory subset. This sample stems from a study of shared clonotypes between healthy human individuals. Trimming pared 1 base from V and 6 bases from J, leaving 9 bases between. Germline loops: CDR1 MDHEN, CDR2 SYDVKM. This CDR3 region has 13 residues. In the original processing: Without quality scores, immunoSEQ junctional reads could not be filtered like full-length reads. Libraries were prepared by immunoSEQ multiplex PCR; TCRdb keeps only in-frame clonotypes and omits some of them. The DNA gave D and trimming, while V, J and clone size come from that table. This sample has 600,000 to 750,000 clones, with about two thirds found just once.

V gene TRBV28 combines with J gene TRBJ1-2, with unresolved D. The sample comprised memory CD4+ T cells sorted from blood. The subset here: CD45RA-negative fraction. The TCR sequence derives from a woman younger than 45 in good health. The CDR3 bases are TGTGCCAGCAGTTTATCCACCGGGAATGGCTACACCTTC. It specifies CASSLSTGNGYTF.